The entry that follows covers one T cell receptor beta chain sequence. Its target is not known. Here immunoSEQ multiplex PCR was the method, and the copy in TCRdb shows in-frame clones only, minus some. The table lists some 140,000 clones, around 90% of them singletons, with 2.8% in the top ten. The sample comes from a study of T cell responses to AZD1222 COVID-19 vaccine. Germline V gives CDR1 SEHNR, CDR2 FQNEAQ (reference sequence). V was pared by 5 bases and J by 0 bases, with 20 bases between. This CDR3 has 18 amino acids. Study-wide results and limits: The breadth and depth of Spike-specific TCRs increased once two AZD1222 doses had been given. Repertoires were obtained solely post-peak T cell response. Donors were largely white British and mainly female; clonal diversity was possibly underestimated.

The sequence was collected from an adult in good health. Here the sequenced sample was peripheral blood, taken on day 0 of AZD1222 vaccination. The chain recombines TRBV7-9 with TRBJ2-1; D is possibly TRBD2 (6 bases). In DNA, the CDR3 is TGTGCCAGCAGCCCGACCACCGGGACTCCGAGCTCCTACAATGAGCAGTTCTTC. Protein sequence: CASSPTTGTPSSYNEQFF.